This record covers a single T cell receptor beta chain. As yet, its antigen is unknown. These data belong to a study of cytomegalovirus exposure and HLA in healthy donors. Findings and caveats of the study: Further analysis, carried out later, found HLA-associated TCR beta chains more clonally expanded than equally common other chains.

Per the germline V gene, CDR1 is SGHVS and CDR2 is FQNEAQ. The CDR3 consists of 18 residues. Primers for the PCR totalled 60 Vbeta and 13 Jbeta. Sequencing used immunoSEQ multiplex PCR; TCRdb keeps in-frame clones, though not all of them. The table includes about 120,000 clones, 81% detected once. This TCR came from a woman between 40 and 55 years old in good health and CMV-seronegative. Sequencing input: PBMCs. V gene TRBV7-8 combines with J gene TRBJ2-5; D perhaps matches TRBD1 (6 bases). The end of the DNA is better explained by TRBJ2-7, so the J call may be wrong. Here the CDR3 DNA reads TGTGCCAGCAGCTCTCGCCGGGACCGGGACATCTACTCCTACGAGCAGTACTTC. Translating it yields CASSSRRDRDIYSYEQYF.